This TCR beta chain was identified during a study of blood T cell repertoires in COVID-19. Authors' processing steps: Amplified reference gene primers provided the basis for estimating nucleated cell counts. This table comes from immunoSEQ multiplex PCR, and its TCRdb copy is limited to in-frame clones, with some not included. V and J calls and clone size are copied from that table; D and trimming were computed from the DNA. The data contain around 26,000 clones, 92% of them singletons. V lost 5 bases to trimming and J lost 0 bases; unmatched junction nucleotides: 4. The CDR3 extends over 18 amino acids. The germline V gene encodes CDR1 SGHTA and CDR2 FQGNSA.

The source is a human donor in a cohort sampled during active COVID-19. J is TRBJ2-1 and V is TRBV7-2; TRBD2 matches at 16 bases. Source material: peripheral blood. This CDR3 is CASSPGLAGGFSYNEQFF. The CDR3 DNA reads as TGTGCCAGCAGCCCGGGACTAGCGGGGGGGTTCTCCTACAATGAGCAGTTCTTC.